What follows are 22 T cell receptor beta chains derived from one specimen sequenced in a study of response to subunit inactivated influenza vaccine. TCRdb reprocessed the RT-PCR reads via MiXCR and lists one record per CDR3 protein. Of about half a million distinct CDR3 sequences in the sample, 6% to 9% were seen once. The starting material was PBMCs from blood, obtained less than 30 months after vaccination. The receptor set was obtained from a man between 50 and 75 years old who received an inactivated influenza vaccine.

This chain joins TRBV4-3 and TRBJ2-3, with D unresolved. The CDR3 covers 15 residues. The germline gives CDR1 LGHNA, CDR2 YSLEER. V lost 1 base and J 3 bases, leaving 11 bases between the germline ends. In nucleotides, the CDR3 is TGCGCCAGCAGCCAAGGTTACGATTCAACAGATACGCAGTATTTT. It yields the protein CASSQGYDSTDTQYF.

The chain carries TRBV28 and TRBJ1-1; D not certain. V was trimmed by 7 bases and J by 4 bases, leaving 10 bases between them. CDR1 MDHEN and CDR2 SYDVKM come from the germline V gene. There are 12 residues in the CDR3. The CDR3, as DNA: TGTGCCAGCACCCCCGCCGGCACTGAAGCTTTCTTT. Translating gives CASTPAGTEAFF.

This clonotype was observed at least ten times. The chain has TRBV12-3 or TRBV12-4 and TRBJ1-5, with 12 bases lining up with TRBD1. Trimming cost V 6 bases and J 6 bases; bases outside gene matches: 12. The CDR3 consists of 17 residues. CDR3 coding DNA: TGTGCCAGCAGCGACAGCCTAGGGACAGGGGGCTCTCAGCCCCAGCATTTT. The encoded protein is CASSDSLGTGGSQPQHF.

This clonotype was seen more than once but under ten times. This chain links TRBV25-1 with TRBJ2-7, with 7 bases lining up with TRBD1. Germline CDR1 is MGHDK and CDR2 is SYGVNS. This CDR3 has 16 amino acids. With V trimmed by 1 base and J by 4 bases, 10 bases remained unmatched. In nucleotides, the CDR3 is TGTGCCAGCAGTGAATTGGGACAGCGAGGGATATACGAGCAGTACTTC. Protein: CASSELGQRGIYEQYF.

This clonotype was recorded many times. The chain couples TRBV20-1 to TRBJ1-1; D might be TRBD1 (6 bases). The CDR3 loop spans 14 amino acids. Germline CDR1 DFQATT, CDR2 SNEGSKA (reference sequence). CDR3 residues: CSAFGGLLRTEAFF. The CDR3 DNA reads as TGCAGCGCCTTCGGGGGGCTCTTGAGGACTGAAGCTTTCTTT.

This clonotype was seen a few times. The chain carries TRBV4-3 and TRBJ1-1; D gene ambiguous. The CDR3 runs 14 residues. V shed 1 base and J shed 2 bases, with 8 bases lying between them. CDR1 LGHNA and CDR2 YSLEER come from the germline V gene. CDR3 in DNA: TGCGCCAGCAGCCAAGGGGATATTAACACTGAAGCTTTCTTT. Encoded protein: CASSQGDINTEAFF.

At least ten counts were recorded for this clonotype. The rearrangement joins TRBV20-1 to TRBJ2-5; D might be TRBD2 (6 bases). The CDR3 totals 14 residues. V was pared by 4 bases and J by 1 base, with 13 bases between. The germline gives CDR1 DFQATT, CDR2 SNEGSKA (reference sequence). Here the CDR3 DNA reads TGCAGTGCTAACCTAGCGCCAATCCAAGAGACCCAGTACTTC. This translates into CSANLAPIQETQYF.

This clonotype was seen more than once but under ten times. The V and J genes are TRBV10-3 and TRBJ2-1; the D is unclear. Germline V CDR1 and CDR2: ENHRY, SYGVKD. This CDR3 is 15 amino acids long. Deletions cut 8 bases from V and 0 bases from J, with 14 bases between. This chain's CDR3 is CAIGPGLHSYNEQFF. The CDR3 DNA is TGTGCCATCGGCCCCGGATTGCACTCCTACAATGAGCAGTTCTTC.

The genes are TRBV3-1 and TRBJ2-1, with D uncertain. This CDR3 has 15 amino acids. Trimming took 1 base from V and 0 from J, leaving 7 bases between them. Germline-derived CDR1 and CDR2 are LGHDT and YNNKEL (reference sequence). CDR3 sequence reads: CASSQVASSYNEQFF. CDR3 DNA: TGTGCCAGCAGCCAAGTAGCTAGCTCCTACAATGAGCAGTTCTTC.

Only a few counts were recorded for this clonotype. The chain uses TRBV20-1 and TRBJ2-2, with a possible D match to TRBD1 (6 bases). Germline V gene sequence: CDR1 DFQATT, CDR2 SNEGSKA (reference sequence). Between the trimmed V and J ends, which lost 6 bases and 5 bases, there was a span of 10 bases. The CDR3 consists of 12 residues. The CDR3 here is CSARQATGELFF. The CDR3 nucleotides are TGCAGTGCCAGACAGGCGACCGGGGAGCTGTTTTTT.

The V call is TRBV27, the J call TRBJ1-1; TRBD1 aligns across 10 bases. The germline gives CDR1 MNHEY, CDR2 SMNVEV (reference sequence). The CDR3 is 15 amino acids. The J segment lost 1 base and the V segment lost 6 bases, leaving 5 bases of the junction unmatched. The CDR3 coding sequence is TGTGCCAGCAGGACAGGGGGCGCATCGAACACTGAAGCTTTCTTT. This sequence encodes CASRTGGASNTEAFF.

There are many counts of this clonotype. This chain joins TRBV4-1 and TRBJ2-5, with D perhaps TRBD2 (6 bases). This CDR3 region has 16 residues. Germline loops: CDR1 MGHRA, CDR2 YSYEKL. Trimming stripped 1 base from V and 2 bases from J, with 14 bases between. The CDR3 DNA reads TGCGCCAGCAGCCAAGGCGCGCGGGGATGGCAAGAGACCCAGTACTTC. Its translation is CASSQGARGWQETQYF.

This clonotype appeared many times. The chain uses TRBV10-3 and TRBJ1-1; D is unresolved. The CDR3 totals 16 residues. V lost 2 bases and J lost 5, with 18 bases in between. Germline V CDR1 and CDR2: ENHRY, SYGVKD. The CDR3 is CAISEGRGIGGTEAFF. In nucleotides, the CDR3 is TGTGCCATCAGTGAGGGACGAGGGATTGGTGGAACTGAAGCTTTCTTT.

V gene TRBV6-5 combines with J gene TRBJ1-5; tentative D call: TRBD1 (5 bases). V shed 9 bases and J shed 9 bases, with 9 bases lying between them. There are 10 residues in the CDR3. Germline V gene sequence: CDR1 MNHEY, CDR2 SVGAGI. CDR3 in amino acids: CASTGRPQHF. The DNA for the CDR3 is TGTGCCAGTACAGGTCGGCCCCAGCATTTT.

This sequence joins TRBV9 and TRBJ1-1; D is unresolved. Germline V CDR1 and CDR2: SGDLS, YYNGEE. The germline V and J ends were trimmed by 3 bases and 5 bases, with 14 bases remaining between them. The length of the CDR3 is 14 residues. The CDR3 protein is CASSADLRETEAFF. CDR3 nucleotides: TGTGCCAGCAGCGCTGACCTACGGGAGACTGAAGCTTTCTTT.

At least ten counts were recorded for this clonotype. The chain links TRBV5-5 to TRBJ2-7, with D perhaps matching TRBD1 or TRBD2 (5 bases each). V shed 3 bases and J shed 2 bases, with 15 bases lying between them. CDR3 length equals 15 residues. CDR1 SGHKS and CDR2 YYEKEE come from the germline V gene (reference sequence). CDR3 nucleotides: TGTGCCAGCAGCTGGAATTGGATGGGGGCCTACGAGCAGTACTTC. Residues: CASSWNWMGAYEQYF. The full variable domain, its missing parts supplied by reference TRBV5-5 and TRBJ2-7, is DAGVTQSPTHLIKTRGQQVTLRCSPISGHKSVSWYQQVLGQGPQFIFQYYEKEERGRGNFPDRFSARQFPNYSSELNVNALLLGDSALYLCASSWNWMGAYEQYFGPGTRLTVT.

Here the CDR3 DNA reads TGTGCCAGTAGTTCCGGGACTAGCAAACCTGGGGCCTACGAGCAGTACTTC. Its protein is CASSSGTSKPGAYEQYF. The chain joins TRBV19 to TRBJ2-7; the match to TRBD2 covers 9 bases. V trimming: 5 bases; J trimming: 2 bases; junction bases outside the gene matches: 13. This CDR3 contains 17 residues. CDR1 is LNHDA and CDR2 is SQIVND in the germline V gene (reference sequence). The variable domain in full, with the rest retrieved from reference TRBV19 and TRBJ2-7, is DGGITQSPKYLFRKEGQNVTLSCEQNLNHDAMYWYRQDPGQGLRLIYYSQIVNDFQKGDIAEGYSVSREKKESFPLTVTSAQKNPTAFYLCASSSGTSKPGAYEQYFGPGTRLTVT.

This clonotype has more than one count but fewer than ten. J is TRBJ2-7 and V is TRBV3-1; 12 bases are a match to TRBD2. Looked up from germline, CDR1 is LGHDT and CDR2 is YNNKEL (reference sequence). The CDR3 contains 15 residues. V trimming: 3 bases; J trimming: 5 bases; junction bases outside the gene matches: 5. DNA for the CDR3: TGTGCCAGCAGCCAGCTAGCGGGAGGGCTAAACGAGCAGTACTTC. It codes for CASSQLAGGLNEQYF.

This clonotype was counted many times. V usage is TRBV3-1 and J usage is TRBJ1-2; D is possibly TRBD1 (5 bases). The CDR3 has 13 residues. The germline V gene has CDR1 LGHDT and CDR2 YNNKEL (reference sequence). V was clipped by 1 base and J by 4 bases, with 7 bases between them. In DNA form, the CDR3 reads TGTGCCAGCAGCCAAGCGGGGGGCTATGGCTACACCTTC. This sequence encodes CASSQAGGYGYTF.

This clonotype was found many times. The chain is built from TRBV3-1 and TRBJ1-3; D might be TRBD1 (5 bases). V was clipped by 0 bases and J by 0 bases, with 15 bases between them. Germline V gene sequence: CDR1 LGHDT, CDR2 YNNKEL (reference sequence). This CDR3 comprises 18 residues. CDR3 in amino acids: CASSQDVGATTSGNTIYF. The CDR3 DNA reads as TGTGCCAGCAGCCAAGATGTCGGGGCCACCACCTCTGGAAACACCATATATTTT.

This clonotype turned up a few times. The V gene is TRBV5-1, the J gene TRBJ2-7; 13 bases match TRBD2. The CDR3 length is 14 residues. CDR1 and CDR2 from the germline V gene are SGHRS and YFSETQ. V was clipped by 7 bases and J by 6 bases; unmatched bases: 7. CDR3 sequence: CASSGLAGEGEQYF. In DNA, the CDR3 is TGCGCCAGCTCAGGACTAGCGGGAGAAGGCGAGCAGTACTTC.

This chain uses TRBV6-2 or TRBV6-3 with TRBJ2-6, with TRBD1 identical over 11 bases. CDR3 length: 17 residues. V was pared by 5 bases and J by 2 bases, with 5 bases of the junction left unmatched. From germline, CDR1 is MNHEY and CDR2 SVGEGT. The CDR3 region has the DNA TGTGCCAGCAGTCAAGGACAGGGGGCTGCTGGGGCCAACGTCCTGACTTTC. It codes for CASSQGQGAAGANVLTF.